The 4 T cell receptor beta chains below were found in one sample sequenced in a study of control samples from healthy donors and cancer patients (dated by TCRdb to about 2020). Receptors were amplified or captured by the immunoSEQ multiplex PCR assay. Drawn from immuneACCESS, this table holds only the in-frame rearrangements with V and J called that TCRdb kept. Clones are partly lost; checked studies trace under half to an unresolved V gene and leave the rest unexplained. This sample gives some 130,000 clones in total; about nine tenths of them show up just once. Approximately 2% of the sample belongs to the ten largest clones. Sequencing was carried out using blood. The receptors come from a woman aged 45 to 65 in good health.

V is TRBV6-5 and J is TRBJ2-7; possibly TRBD1 for D (6 bases). Germline-derived CDR1 and CDR2 are MNHEY and SVGAGI. V lost 5 bases and J lost 3, with 14 bases in between. The CDR3 has 14 residues. The CDR3 nucleotides read TGTGCCAGCAGTCGCAGGACAGCCTACTACGAGCAGTACTTC. It is translated as CASSRRTAYYEQYF.

The genes are TRBV5-4 and TRBJ1-2, with D possibly being TRBD1 (5 bases). CDR3 length equals 17 residues. From germline, CDR1 is SGHNT and CDR2 YYREEE (reference sequence). Between the trimmed V and J ends, which lost 3 bases and 5 bases, there was a span of 23 bases. CDR3 protein: CASSSPPTGGTHYGYTF. CDR3 nucleotide sequence: TGTGCCAGCAGCTCCCCCCCCACCGGGGGGACCCATTATGGCTACACCTTC.

The gene calls are TRBV28 and TRBJ2-3; D is tentatively TRBD1 or TRBD2 (6 bases each). The CDR3 contains 15 residues. V was cut by 8 bases and J by 2 bases, with 17 bases left in between. From germline, CDR1 is MDHEN and CDR2 SYDVKM. The CDR3 region is CASGGDTQYTDTQYF. The CDR3, as DNA: TGTGCCAGCGGCGGGGACACCCAATACACAGATACGCAGTATTTT.

This clone was counted only a few times. The V and J genes are TRBV28 and TRBJ1-1; a possible D gene is TRBD1 (6 bases). V dropped 4 bases and J dropped 0 bases, with 6 bases sitting between them. The CDR3 has 13 residues. Germline V gene sequence: CDR1 MDHEN, CDR2 SYDVKM. CDR3: CASSYRVNTEAFF. CDR3 nucleotide sequence: TGTGCCAGCAGTTACAGGGTGAACACTGAAGCTTTCTTT.